The 5 T cell receptor beta chains below all came from one sample that was sequenced in a study of blood T cell repertoires in COVID-19. TCRdb's table, derived via immunoSEQ multiplex PCR, lists solely in-frame clones and lacks some. The sample shows about 47,000 clones, around 90% of them seen only once. Sequencing input: peripheral blood. The receptors here all came from a man aged 50-59 years with active COVID-19.

This chain links TRBV5-6 with TRBJ2-5; D is undetermined. CDR1 and CDR2 (germline): SGHDT, YYEEEE. V was shortened by 4 bases and J by 4 bases, with 8 bases between the two germline ends. This CDR3 region has 12 residues. The CDR3 reads CASSIRRETQYF. CDR3 coding DNA: TGTGCCAGCAGCATCAGGCGAGAGACCCAGTACTTC.

This clone appeared a single time. The rearrangement joins TRBV4-1 to TRBJ1-1, with TRBD1 matching over 9 bases. Germline values: CDR1 MGHRA, CDR2 YSYEKL. J was trimmed by 0 bases and V by 1 base; bases with no gene match: 9. The CDR3 loop spans 18 amino acids. The CDR3 DNA sequence: TGCGCCAGCAGCCAAGTTACCGGGACAGGGAGGATGAACACTGAAGCTTTCTTT. Amino acids: CASSQVTGTGRMNTEAFF.

The V gene is TRBV6-2 or TRBV6-3, the J gene TRBJ2-4, with D possibly TRBD1 on 5 matching bases. This CDR3 contains 11 residues. In germline, CDR1 is MNHEY, CDR2 SVGEGT. The ends were cut back, 6 bases at V and 12 bases at J, with 12 bases in the middle. CDR3 bases: TGTGCCAGCAGCCTCCCTGGGGCTCAGTACTTC. Protein sequence: CASSLPGAQYF.

The chain joins TRBV19 to TRBJ1-2; 10 bases align to TRBD1. Germline V gene sequence: CDR1 LNHDA, CDR2 SQIVND (reference sequence). The CDR3 is 15 residues long. Unmatched junction bases numbered 5, after V lost 7 bases and J lost 0 bases. The CDR3 reads CASIPGQGANYGYTF. The CDR3 DNA sequence: TGTGCCAGTATCCCCGGACAGGGGGCTAACTATGGCTACACCTTC.

This clone occurred once. The V and J genes are TRBV12-3 or TRBV12-4 and TRBJ1-2; D not resolved. This CDR3 contains 13 residues. V was shortened by 5 bases and J by 4 bases, with 11 bases between the two germline ends. CDR3 sequence: CASSQMGLYGYTF. The CDR3 nucleotides are TGTGCCAGCAGTCAGATGGGCCTCTATGGCTACACCTTC.